This T cell receptor beta chain was recorded in a study of cytomegalovirus exposure and HLA in healthy donors. This CDR3 contains 15 residues. V was shortened by 5 bases and J by 6 bases, with 19 bases between the two germline ends. Germline V lookup: CDR1 SGHVS, CDR2 FNYEAQ. 60 Vbeta and 13 Jbeta primers were used in PCR. Sequencing was performed with immunoSEQ multiplex PCR; in TCRdb, only in-frame clones are kept and a portion is missing. The table has about 110,000 clones, 60% to 80% seen once. Study results and caveats: Presence/absence analyses assumed roughly uniform sequencing depth across donors. Some public TCRs appeared in many individuals, while most sequences were rare. More clonal expansion characterized HLA-associated TCR beta chains than equally common others in a later analysis.

With respect to this clone: Its target is unknown.

The TCR comes from a man aged 45-65 years in good health and CMV-seropositive. V is TRBV7-6 and J is TRBJ1-1; no firm D call. The specimen sequenced was PBMCs. DNA of the CDR3: TGTGCCAGCAGCCCACTCGAATCGGGAAGGCCTGAAGCTTTCTTT. Its translation: CASSPLESGRPEAFF.